These 2 T cell receptor beta chains came from one sample sequenced in a study of CD8+ T cells in alopecia areata. Extraction and reverse transcription of RNA yielded cDNA as the sequencing template. The data were produced by immunoSEQ multiplex PCR, yet TCRdb's version contains in-frame clones alone and is incomplete. The sample shows roughly 20,000 clones, 66% of them seen only once. Peripheral blood and lesional scalp punch biopsies came from alopecia areata patients. The specimen comprised skin, sampled at week 0. The receptor source for this set is a human donor with alopecia areata.

The chain employs TRBV4-1 and TRBJ2-5; either TRBD1 or TRBD2 may supply D (6 bases each). The V end was cut by 4 bases, the J end by 5 bases, with 23 bases between. Germline values: CDR1 MGHRA, CDR2 YSYEKL. The CDR3 is 17 amino acids. CDR3 DNA sequence: TGCGCCAGCAGCCCGCCGTGGTTCGGGGGCGAAGTTGAGACCCAGTACTTC. It yields the protein CASSPPWFGGEVETQYF.

The rearrangement joins TRBV2 to TRBJ2-1; 10 nucleotides align to TRBD2. The V gene's germline CDR1 is SNHLY and CDR2 FYNNEI. The trim removed 2 bases at V and 0 bases at J, leaving 1 base unmatched. This CDR3 comprises 16 residues. CDR3 sequence (DNA): TGTGCCAGCAGTGAATGGACTAGCGGCTCCTACAATGAGCAGTTCTTC. The encoded protein is CASSEWTSGSYNEQFF.